This entry lists 26 T cell receptor beta chains sequenced from one sample in a study of monozygotic twins with inflammatory bowel disease. TCRdb reprocessed the 5' RACE reads and keeps a single row for each CDR3 protein, giving no DNA. The sample table sets out about 330,000 distinct CDR3 sequences. The source material was blood. Receptors originate from a human donor with ulcerative colitis or Crohn's disease, or a healthy co-twin of an affected twin (not recorded which).

The chain links TRBV12-3 or TRBV12-4 to TRBJ2-5. This CDR3 contains 14 residues. The CDR3: CASSYSGAGGTQYF.

The chain uses TRBV30 and TRBJ1-4; the TRBD1 assignment by TCRdb is unverifiable without DNA. Per the germline V gene, CDR1 is GTSNPN and CDR2 is SVGIG (reference sequence). There are 16 residues in the CDR3. CDR3 in amino acids: CAWRGDRQWKYEKLFF.

The chain joins TRBV5-1 to TRBJ1-2; there is no DNA to check the TCRdb D call of TRBD1. The germline V gene has CDR1 SGHRS and CDR2 YFSETQ. This CDR3 region has 15 residues. The CDR3 protein is CASSASTGGAYGYTF.

This chain links TRBV12-3 or TRBV12-4 with TRBJ2-4; without DNA, the TCRdb call of TRBD1 cannot be checked. CDR3 length: 17 amino acids. CDR3 protein: CAYPPEPRILAKNIQYF.

The chain recombines TRBV4-1 with TRBJ2-2; checking the TCRdb D call of TRBD2 is not possible without DNA. The CDR3 runs 16 residues. Germline loops: CDR1 MGHRA, CDR2 YSYEKL. The CDR3 region is CASSQRTSGRSGELFF.

V usage is TRBV7-2 and J usage is TRBJ2-7; TCRdb outputs TRBD1, but without DNA this stays unchecked. The CDR3 runs 15 residues. Germline assignment: CDR1 SGHTA and CDR2 FQGNSA. The CDR3 is CASSLSGGNSYEQYF.

The chain employs TRBV12-3 or TRBV12-4 and TRBJ1-1. CDR3 length: 14 amino acids. The CDR3 is CASSGGVLFTEAFF.

The gene calls are TRBV11-2 and TRBJ1-2; without DNA, the TCRdb call of TRBD1 cannot be checked. The CDR3 spans 15 residues. Germline CDR1 and CDR2: SGHAT and FQNNGV. CDR3 amino acids: CASSPGVDPRYGYTF.

The rearrangement uses TRBV20-1 and TRBJ2-5; TCRdb's D gene call, TRBD2, goes unchecked for lack of DNA. CDR1 and CDR2 from the germline V gene are DFQATT and SNEGSKA (reference sequence). The CDR3 contains 14 residues. The CDR3 protein is CSAARGAGEETQYF.

The chain combines TRBV20-1 with TRBJ2-2; TCRdb's assignment of TRBD1 cannot be checked, as there is no DNA. The germline gives CDR1 DFQATT, CDR2 SNEGSKA (reference sequence). This CDR3 has 13 amino acids. The CDR3 sequence is CSAPQGSTGELFF.

The chain is built from TRBV4-3 and TRBJ2-2; the D gene TCRdb calls, TRBD1, cannot be checked with no DNA. CDR3 length: 16 amino acids. From germline, CDR1 is LGHNA and CDR2 YSLEER. CDR3 sequence reads: CASSQDLRAWSGELFF.

The chain links TRBV4-3 to TRBJ1-4; TCRdb's D call of TRBD1 is untestable without DNA. CDR3 size: 17 residues. In germline, CDR1 is LGHNA, CDR2 YSLEER. The CDR3 here is CASSQEYTGLANEKLFF.

The chain combines TRBV18 with TRBJ1-2; TCRdb gives TRBD1 as the D gene, but with no DNA this cannot be confirmed. The CDR3 runs 16 residues. Germline V lookup: CDR1 KGHSH, CDR2 LQKENI. This CDR3 reads CASSPPRQGENYGYTF.

The chain couples TRBV20-1 to TRBJ1-1; TCRdb reports TRBD1, a call that lacks DNA to check it against. The CDR3 is 15 residues long. Germline CDR1 is DFQATT and CDR2 is SNEGSKA (reference sequence). The CDR3 spells CSAHRGDGANTEAFF.

V gene TRBV2 combines with J gene TRBJ2-2; as DNA is missing, the TRBD2 call by TCRdb cannot be tested. This CDR3 has 13 amino acids. From germline, CDR1 is SNHLY and CDR2 FYNNEI. CDR3 in amino acids: CASGGLPAGELFF.

The V gene is TRBV28, the J gene TRBJ2-2; as DNA is missing, the TRBD1 call by TCRdb cannot be tested. This CDR3 comprises 14 residues. Germline values: CDR1 MDHEN, CDR2 SYDVKM. CDR3: CATGRPGVTGELFF.

This chain links TRBV7-9 with TRBJ2-3. Germline CDR1 SEHNR, CDR2 FQNEAQ (reference sequence). The CDR3 consists of 14 residues. CDR3 protein: CASSGQEFTDTQYF.

This chain joins TRBV27 and TRBJ2-3; TCRdb picks TRBD1, but there is no DNA to check that call. Germline V CDR1 and CDR2: MNHEY, SMNVEV (reference sequence). The CDR3 is 16 residues long. CDR3 sequence: CASRPQGNRGTDTQYF.

The chain combines TRBV5-4 with TRBJ2-5. Germline V lookup: CDR1 SGHNT, CDR2 YYREEE (reference sequence). CDR3 size: 11 residues. CDR3 in amino acids: CASSLLETQYF.

CDR3 amino acids: CSVGTVPYEQYF. The gene calls are TRBV29-1 and TRBJ2-7; the D gene TCRdb calls, TRBD1, cannot be checked with no DNA. Germline CDR1 reads SQVTM; CDR2 reads ANQGSEA. The CDR3 is 12 residues long.

V and J are TRBV15 and TRBJ1-5; there is no DNA to check the TCRdb D call of TRBD1. The germline V gene has CDR1 LNHNV and CDR2 YYDKDF (reference sequence). This CDR3 comprises 15 residues. The CDR3: CATSRSAGVTQPQHF.

The rearrangement links TRBV28 to TRBJ2-7; TCRdb gives TRBD2 as the D gene, but with no DNA this cannot be confirmed. CDR1 MDHEN and CDR2 SYDVKM come from the germline V gene. CDR3 length equals 12 residues. CDR3 region: CASSLRADEQYF.

The rearrangement links TRBV29-1 to TRBJ1-2; TCRdb selects TRBD1, and the lack of DNA leaves this call unchecked. The CDR3 spans 14 residues. CDR1 and CDR2 from the germline V gene are SQVTM and ANQGSEA. The CDR3 region is CSVDGDRSSYGYTF.

The chain is built from TRBV7-2 and TRBJ1-2. The CDR3 extends over 15 amino acids. Germline V gives CDR1 SGHTA, CDR2 FQGNSA. The CDR3 reads CASSPSTSGNYGYTF.

V gene TRBV20-1 combines with J gene TRBJ2-3; TCRdb lists TRBD1, though no DNA is available to test this call. The CDR3 consists of 15 residues. Germline CDR1 is DFQATT and CDR2 is SNEGSKA (reference sequence). CDR3 in amino acids: CSARSGTGGADTQYF.

The CDR3 protein is CASSLRGPYNEQFF. V gene TRBV28 combines with J gene TRBJ2-1. Germline CDR1 is MDHEN and CDR2 is SYDVKM. This CDR3 is built from 14 residues.